The 20 T cell receptor beta chains given below trace back to one sample, sequenced in a study of Ad26.COV2.S vaccination and SARS-CoV-2 variants. This sample's treatment: 15 to 20 received Ad26.COV2.S at low or high dose, single or two shots; five or six received placebo; per-sample allocation not given. Day 63 after the first injection of vaccine or placebo was the sampling time. Sequencing used immunoSEQ multiplex PCR; TCRdb keeps in-frame clones, though not all of them. The sample includes a few hundred thousand clones, over 80% of them seen just once. Sequencing was performed on peripheral blood, taken in a trial of Ad26.COV2.S vaccine versus placebo. These receptors were obtained from a person aged 18-60 years who received the Ad26.COV2.S COVID-19 vaccine or a placebo.

This chain links TRBV25-1 with TRBJ2-1; D not resolved. CDR3 length: 14 residues. CDR1 and CDR2 (germline): MGHDK, SYGVNS. V lost 5 bases and J lost 2, with 10 bases in between. The CDR3 coding sequence is TGTGCCAGCAGTTGGGGATCCGCCTACAATGAGCAGTTCTTC. It codes for CASSWGSAYNEQFF.

This chain connects TRBV18 to TRBJ1-2; D is perhaps TRBD1 (5 bases). V lost 1 base and J 4 bases, leaving 10 bases between the germline ends. Germline CDR1 reads KGHSH; CDR2 reads LQKENI. The CDR3 length is 14 residues. This chain's CDR3 is CASSPQTESYGYTF. The CDR3 nucleotides are TGTGCCAGCTCACCACAGACAGAGTCCTATGGCTACACCTTC.

This sequence joins TRBV2 and TRBJ2-7, with 7 nucleotides matching TRBD2. Trimming removed 5 bases from V and 1 base from J; junction bases left unmatched: 2. The CDR3 loop spans 13 amino acids. Per germline, CDR1 SNHLY and CDR2 FYNNEI. DNA of the CDR3: TGTGCCAGCAGTTGGGGGGGATCCTACGAGCAGTACTTC. This translates into CASSWGGSYEQYF.

Only one count was recorded for this clone. The rearrangement uses TRBV7-8 and TRBJ2-1, with D perhaps matching TRBD1 or TRBD2 (6 bases each). Trimming removed 3 bases at V and 8 bases at J, with 17 bases between. The germline V gene encodes CDR1 SGHVS and CDR2 FQNEAQ. The CDR3 is 15 amino acids. The CDR3 DNA follows: TGTGCCAGCAGCTTCCGGGGGCAGGGTATCTATGAGCAGTTCTTC. It yields the protein CASSFRGQGIYEQFF.

V gene TRBV12-3 or TRBV12-4 combines with J gene TRBJ2-5, with D unclear. V lost 4 bases and J 4 bases, leaving 10 bases between the germline ends. There are 13 residues in the CDR3. The chain's CDR3 is CASSWASGETQYF. The CDR3 nucleotides read TGTGCCAGCAGTTGGGCGTCCGGAGAGACCCAGTACTTC.

This chain connects TRBV27 to TRBJ2-1; D gene uncertain. The V gene's germline CDR1 is MNHEY and CDR2 SMNVEV (reference sequence). The CDR3 extends over 13 amino acids. The V gene lost 6 bases and the J gene lost 5 bases, with 11 bases spanning the gap. CDR3 in amino acids: CASSVRTNNEQFF. The CDR3 bases are TGTGCCAGCAGCGTTAGAACGAACAATGAGCAGTTCTTC.

The chain recombines TRBV7-2 with TRBJ1-5; possible D gene TRBD1, 5 bases. CDR1 is SGHTA and CDR2 is FQGNSA in the germline V gene. This CDR3 is 17 amino acids long. V lost 0 bases, J lost 0 bases, and 12 bases lay in between. The CDR3 is CASSLAGATISNQPQHF. For the CDR3, the DNA is TGTGCCAGCAGCTTAGCAGGGGCGACGATTAGCAATCAGCCCCAGCATTTT.

The genes are TRBV19 and TRBJ2-2, with a tentative D call TRBD1 (6 bases). Trimming removed 4 bases from V and 0 bases from J, with 9 bases in between. Looked up from germline, CDR1 is LNHDA and CDR2 is SQIVND (reference sequence). The CDR3 runs 15 residues. The CDR3 spells CASSRGQTNTGELFF. In nucleotides, the CDR3 is TGTGCCAGTAGTAGAGGACAGACGAACACCGGGGAGCTGTTTTTT.

The chain recombines TRBV30 with TRBJ1-5, with D perhaps matching TRBD1 (6 bases). CDR1 is GTSNPN, CDR2 SVGIG, per germline (reference sequence). Between the trimmed V and J ends, which lost 3 bases and 5 bases, there was a span of 11 bases. CDR3 length equals 13 residues. The CDR3 bases are TGTGCCTGGAGCAAACAGGGCTATCAGCCCCAGCATTTT. Protein product: CAWSKQGYQPQHF. The full variable domain, its missing parts supplied by reference TRBV30 and TRBJ1-5, is SQTIHQWPATLVQPVGSPLSLECTVEGTSNPNLYWYRQAAGRGLQLLFYSVGIGQISSEVPQNLSASRPQDRQFILSSKKLLLSDSGFYLCAWSKQGYQPQHFGDGTRLSIL.

A remark on this clone: A read error may produce the germline difference seen at one junction end. The chain links TRBV19 to TRBJ1-2, with D unclear. Germline V gene data show CDR1 as LNHDA and CDR2 as SQIVND (reference sequence). CDR3 length: 12 amino acids. CDR3 in DNA: TGTGCCAGTAGTTCAGTTGACCCCGCGTTGGACTTC. As protein: CASSSVDPALDF. The full variable domain, with the rest looked up from reference TRBV19 and TRBJ1-2, is DGGITQSPKYLFRKEGQNVTLSCEQNLNHDAMYWYRQDPGQGLRLIYYSQIVNDFQKGDIAEGYSVSREKKESFPLTVTSAQKNPTAFYLCASSSVDPALDFGSGTRLTVV.

The chain couples TRBV9 to TRBJ2-7; D ambiguous. The CDR3 is 15 amino acids. In germline, CDR1 is SGDLS, CDR2 YYNGEE. V lost 4 bases to trimming and J lost 3 bases, with 17 bases between them. The CDR3 nucleotides are TGTGCCAGCAGCCCCTCCCCCGGACGGAACTACGAGCAGTACTTC. It translates to CASSPSPGRNYEQYF.

This chain links TRBV27 with TRBJ2-3, with TRBD2 identical over 8 bases. This CDR3 contains 18 residues. CDR1 is MNHEY, CDR2 SMNVEV, per germline (reference sequence). V dropped 5 bases and J dropped 0; count of bases not matched to a gene: 13. The CDR3 DNA follows: TGTGCCAGCAGTCCCCCAGGAGTAGCGGGGAATAGCACAGATACGCAGTATTTT. Its translation is CASSPPGVAGNSTDTQYF.

J is TRBJ2-1 and V is TRBV29-1; TRBD2 might be the D (5 bases). Germline V gene lookup returns CDR1 SQVTM and CDR2 ANQGSEA. The V end lost 8 bases, the J end lost 0 bases, and 14 bases lay between the germline ends. CDR3 length: 14 residues. This CDR3 is CSSVSGLSYNEQFF. The CDR3 DNA follows: TGCAGCTCCGTGAGCGGACTCTCCTACAATGAGCAGTTCTTC.

The CDR3 coding sequence is TGTGCCAGCAGCGTAGCGGGGGGGCAGCGCGAGCAGTTCTTC. Encoded protein: CASSVAGGQREQFF. The chain combines TRBV9 with TRBJ2-1, with 8 positions matching TRBD2. The V gene end was trimmed by 0 bases and the J gene end by 10 bases; junction bases not matched to a gene: 6. CDR1 is SGDLS, CDR2 YYNGEE, per germline. This CDR3 comprises 14 residues.

V and J are TRBV6-2 or TRBV6-3 and TRBJ1-5; TRBD1 is a possible D gene (5 bases). Per the germline V gene, CDR1 is MNHEY and CDR2 is SVGEGT. V lost 5 bases and J 4 bases, leaving 15 bases between the germline ends. This CDR3 has 15 residues. CDR3: CASSKLDRRNQPQHF. The CDR3, as DNA: TGTGCCAGCAGTAAATTAGACAGACGAAATCAGCCCCAGCATTTT.

This chain uses TRBV7-2 with TRBJ2-7, with 9 bases that match TRBD2. Trimming cost V 1 base and J 6 bases; bases outside gene matches: 10. This CDR3 region has 16 residues. The germline V gene has CDR1 SGHTA and CDR2 FQGNSA. As DNA, the CDR3 is TGTGCCAGCAGCTTAGGGCCCTCAGCGGGGGGTGGCGAGCAGTACTTC. Its translation: CASSLGPSAGGGEQYF.

The chain uses TRBV14 and TRBJ2-2; D might be TRBD2 (6 bases). CDR1 is SGHDN, CDR2 FVKESK, per germline. The CDR3 spans 16 residues. V gave up 1 base and J gave up 1 base, with 10 bases separating them. In DNA, the CDR3 is TGTGCCAGCAGCCAAGCCGTCGGGGGGAACACCGGGGAGCTGTTTTTT. This codes for CASSQAVGGNTGELFF.

The V call is TRBV12-3 or TRBV12-4, the J call TRBJ2-7, with unresolved D. This CDR3 comprises 12 residues. Trimming stripped 0 bases from V and 2 bases from J, with 2 bases between. CDR3: CASSLAPYEQYF. DNA for the CDR3: TGTGCCAGCAGTTTAGCTCCCTACGAGCAGTACTTC.

A few counts support this clone. The chain combines TRBV4-2 with TRBJ2-7, with D perhaps TRBD1 (6 bases). CDR1 is LGHNA and CDR2 is YNFKEQ in the germline V gene. The CDR3 extends over 15 amino acids. V lost 0 bases and J lost 1, with 10 bases in between. CDR3 sequence (DNA): TGTGCCAGCAGCCAAGAGCTAGGGGGATCCTACGAGCAGTACTTC. This sequence encodes CASSQELGGSYEQYF.

Comments on this clone: The germline gene is not matched at one end of the junction; a read error may be the cause. The sample contains more than one DNA sequence encoding this CDR3. This chain joins TRBV7-9 and TRBJ1-2; a possible D gene is TRBD1 (6 bases). Germline CDR1 SEHNR, CDR2 FQNEAQ (reference sequence). The CDR3 runs 15 residues. CDR3 sequence reads: CASTSLTGHNYGYTF. The CDR3 region has the DNA TGTGCCAGCACCTCCCTTACGGGACACAACTATGGTTACACCTTC. Combining the CDR3 with reference TRBV7-9 and TRBJ1-2 gives the whole variable domain DTGVSQNPRHKITKRGQNVTFRCDPISEHNRLYWYRQTLGQGPEFLTYFQNEAQLEKSRLLSDRFSAERPKGSFSTLEIQRTEQGDSAMYLCASTSLTGHNYGYTFGSGTRLTVV.